This T cell receptor (beta chain) was identified in a study of blood T cell repertoires in COVID-19. TCRdb keeps only in-frame clones here, not all; method: immunoSEQ multiplex PCR. The sample records roughly 91,000 clones, around 80% being singletons. This CDR3 has 13 amino acids. CDR1 and CDR2 (germline): KGHDR, SFDVKD. V lost 7 bases and J 5 bases, leaving 11 bases between the germline ends. The clonotype originates from a man in his 70s with acute or convalescent COVID-19. Material: peripheral blood. The chain uses TRBV24-1 and TRBJ1-5; D is perhaps TRBD1 (6 bases). This CDR3 reads CATSPDRYQPQHF. As DNA, the CDR3 is TGTGCCACCAGCCCTGACAGGTATCAGCCCCAGCATTTT.